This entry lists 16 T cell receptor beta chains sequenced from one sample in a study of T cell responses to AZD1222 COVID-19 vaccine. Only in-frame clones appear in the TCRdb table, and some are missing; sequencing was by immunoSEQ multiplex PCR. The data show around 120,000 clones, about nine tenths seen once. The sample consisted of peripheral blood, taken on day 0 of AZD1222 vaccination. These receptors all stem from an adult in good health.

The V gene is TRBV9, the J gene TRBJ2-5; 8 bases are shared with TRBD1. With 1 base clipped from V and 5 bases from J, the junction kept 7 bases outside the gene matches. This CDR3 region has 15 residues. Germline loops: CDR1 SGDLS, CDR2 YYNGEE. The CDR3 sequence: CASSVTGGGTETQYF. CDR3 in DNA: TGTGCCAGCAGCGTAACAGGGGGAGGAACGGAGACCCAGTACTTC.

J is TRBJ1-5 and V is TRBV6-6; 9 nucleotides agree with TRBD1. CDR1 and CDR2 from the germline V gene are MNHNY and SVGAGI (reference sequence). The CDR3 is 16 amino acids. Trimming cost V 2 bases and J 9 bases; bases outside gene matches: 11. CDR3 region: CASSYSGQGLEPPQHF. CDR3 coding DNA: TGTGCCAGCAGTTACAGCGGACAGGGGCTCGAGCCGCCCCAGCATTTT.

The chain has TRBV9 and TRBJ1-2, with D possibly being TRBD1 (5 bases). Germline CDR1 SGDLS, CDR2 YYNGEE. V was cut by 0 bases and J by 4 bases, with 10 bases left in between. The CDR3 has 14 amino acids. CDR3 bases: TGTGCCAGCAGCGTAGGGGGACTGGCCTATGGCTACACCTTC. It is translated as CASSVGGLAYGYTF.

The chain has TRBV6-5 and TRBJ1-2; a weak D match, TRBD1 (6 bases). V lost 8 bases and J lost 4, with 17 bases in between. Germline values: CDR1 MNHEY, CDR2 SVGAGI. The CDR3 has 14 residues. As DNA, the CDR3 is TGTGCCAGCGGCCATCTACAGGGAATCTATGGCTACACCTTC. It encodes CASGHLQGIYGYTF.

CDR3 DNA sequence: TGTGCCAGCAGTGGGACTCACTACGAGCAGTACTTC. Amino acid sequence: CASSGTHYEQYF. The genes are TRBV12-3 or TRBV12-4 and TRBJ2-7, with a possible D match to TRBD2 (6 bases). The CDR3 consists of 12 residues. Trimming cost V 5 bases and J 3 bases, with 8 bases left between them.

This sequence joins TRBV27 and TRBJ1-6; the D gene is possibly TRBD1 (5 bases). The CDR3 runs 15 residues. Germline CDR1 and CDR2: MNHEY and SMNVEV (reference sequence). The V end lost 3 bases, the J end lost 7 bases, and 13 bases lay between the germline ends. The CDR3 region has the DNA TGTGCCAGCAGTTTCGGGGGTCCTTGGAATTCACCCCTCCACTTT. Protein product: CASSFGGPWNSPLHF.

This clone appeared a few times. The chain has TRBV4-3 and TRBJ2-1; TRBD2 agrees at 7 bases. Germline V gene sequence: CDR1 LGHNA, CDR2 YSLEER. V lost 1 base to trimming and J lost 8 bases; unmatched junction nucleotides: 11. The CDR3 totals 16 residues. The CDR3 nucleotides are TGCGCCAGCAGCCAAGGACCAGTGCGGGAGTTCGATGAGCAGTTCTTC. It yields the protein CASSQGPVREFDEQFF.

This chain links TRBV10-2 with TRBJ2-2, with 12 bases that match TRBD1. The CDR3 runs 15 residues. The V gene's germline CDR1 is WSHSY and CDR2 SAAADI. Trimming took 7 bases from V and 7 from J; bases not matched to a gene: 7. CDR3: CASTKGQGAGGELFF. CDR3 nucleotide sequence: TGCGCCAGCACCAAGGGACAGGGGGCCGGCGGGGAGCTGTTTTTT.

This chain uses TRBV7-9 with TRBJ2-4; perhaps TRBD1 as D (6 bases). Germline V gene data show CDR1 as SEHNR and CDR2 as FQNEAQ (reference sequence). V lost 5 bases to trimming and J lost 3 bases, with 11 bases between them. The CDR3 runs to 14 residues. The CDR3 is CASSQSGDKNIQYF. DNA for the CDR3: TGTGCCAGCAGCCAGTCAGGGGACAAAAACATTCAGTACTTC.

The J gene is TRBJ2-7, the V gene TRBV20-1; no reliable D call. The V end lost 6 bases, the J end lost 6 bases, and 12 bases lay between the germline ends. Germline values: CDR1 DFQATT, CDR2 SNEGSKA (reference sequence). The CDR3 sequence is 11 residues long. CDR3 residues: CSALRPGEQYF. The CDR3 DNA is TGCAGTGCCCTCCGCCCGGGCGAGCAGTACTTC.

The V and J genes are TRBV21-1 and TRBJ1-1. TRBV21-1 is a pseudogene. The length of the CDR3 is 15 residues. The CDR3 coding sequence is TGTGCCAGCAGCAAAGCGGGCGGGAGAAGAACTGAAGCTTTCTTT. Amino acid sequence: CASSKAGGRRTEAFF.

CDR3 sequence reads: CAMSRMENTGELFF. CDR3 sequence (DNA): TGTGCCATGAGCCGCATGGAAAACACCGGGGAGCTGTTTTTT. The chain is built from TRBV10-3 and TRBJ2-2, with D unclear. This CDR3 spans 14 amino acids. CDR1 and CDR2 from the germline V gene are ENHRY and SYGVKD. Trimming stripped 9 bases from V and 2 bases from J, with 13 bases between.

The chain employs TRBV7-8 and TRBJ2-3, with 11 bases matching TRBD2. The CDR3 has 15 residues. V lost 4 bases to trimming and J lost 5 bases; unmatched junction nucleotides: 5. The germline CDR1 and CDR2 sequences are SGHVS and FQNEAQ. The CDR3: CASSSTSGSGDTQYF. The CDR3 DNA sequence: TGTGCCAGCAGCTCAACTAGCGGGAGTGGAGATACGCAGTATTTT.

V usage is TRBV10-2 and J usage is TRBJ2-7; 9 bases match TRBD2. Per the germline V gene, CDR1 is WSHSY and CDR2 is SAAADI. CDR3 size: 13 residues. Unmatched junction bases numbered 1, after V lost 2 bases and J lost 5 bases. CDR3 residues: CASSEAGGDEQYF. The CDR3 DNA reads TGCGCCAGCAGTGAGGCGGGGGGGGACGAGCAGTACTTC.

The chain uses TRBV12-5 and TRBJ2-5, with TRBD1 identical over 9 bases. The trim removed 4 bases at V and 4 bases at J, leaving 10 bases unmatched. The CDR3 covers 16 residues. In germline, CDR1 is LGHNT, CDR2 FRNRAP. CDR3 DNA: TGTGCTAGTGGTTCCATATACAGGGGGCGCACAGAGACCCAGTACTTC. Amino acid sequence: CASGSIYRGRTETQYF.

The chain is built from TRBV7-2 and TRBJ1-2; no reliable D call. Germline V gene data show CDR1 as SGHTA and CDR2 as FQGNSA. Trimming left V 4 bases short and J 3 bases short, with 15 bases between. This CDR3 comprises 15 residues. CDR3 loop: CASSSALNGDYGYTF. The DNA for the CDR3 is TGTGCCAGCAGCTCCGCCCTTAACGGGGACTATGGCTACACCTTC.